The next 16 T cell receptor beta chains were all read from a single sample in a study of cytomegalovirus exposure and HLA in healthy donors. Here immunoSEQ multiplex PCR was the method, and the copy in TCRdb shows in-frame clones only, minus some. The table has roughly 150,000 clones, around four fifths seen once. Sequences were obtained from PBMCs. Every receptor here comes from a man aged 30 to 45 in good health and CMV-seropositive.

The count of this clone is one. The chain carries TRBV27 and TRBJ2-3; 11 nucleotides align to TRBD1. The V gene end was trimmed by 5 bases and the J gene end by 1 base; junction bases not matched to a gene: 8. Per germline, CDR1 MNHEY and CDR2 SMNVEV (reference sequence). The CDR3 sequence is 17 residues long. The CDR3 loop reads CASSNGQGARGTDTQYF. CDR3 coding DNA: TGTGCCAGCAGTAATGGACAGGGGGCAAGGGGCACAGATACGCAGTATTTT.

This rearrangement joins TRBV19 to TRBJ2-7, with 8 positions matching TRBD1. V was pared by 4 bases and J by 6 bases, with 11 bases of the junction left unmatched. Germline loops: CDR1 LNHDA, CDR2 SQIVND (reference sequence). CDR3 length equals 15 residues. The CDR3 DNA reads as TGTGCCAGTAGTAGTCCCGGACAGGGAGGTGGCGAGCAGTACTTC. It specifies CASSSPGQGGGEQYF.

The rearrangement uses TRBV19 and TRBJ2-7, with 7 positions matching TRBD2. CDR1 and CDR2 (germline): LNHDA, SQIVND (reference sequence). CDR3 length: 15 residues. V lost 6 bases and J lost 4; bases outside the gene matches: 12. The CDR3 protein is CASSRGQRGGYEQYF. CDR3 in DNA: TGTGCCAGTAGCCGCGGCCAGCGGGGAGGGTACGAGCAGTACTTC.

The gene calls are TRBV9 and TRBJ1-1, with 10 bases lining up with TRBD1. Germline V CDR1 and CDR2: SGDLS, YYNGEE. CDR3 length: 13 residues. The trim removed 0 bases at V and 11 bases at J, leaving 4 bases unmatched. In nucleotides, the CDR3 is TGTGCCAGCAGCGTAGTACCGGACAGGGGGGCTTTCTTT. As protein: CASSVVPDRGAFF.

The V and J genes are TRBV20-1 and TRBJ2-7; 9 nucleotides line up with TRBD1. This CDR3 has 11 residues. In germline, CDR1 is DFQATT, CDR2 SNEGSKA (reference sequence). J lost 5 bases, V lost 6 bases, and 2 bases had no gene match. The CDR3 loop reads CSAWTGDEQYF. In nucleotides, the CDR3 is TGCAGTGCCTGGACAGGGGACGAGCAGTACTTC.

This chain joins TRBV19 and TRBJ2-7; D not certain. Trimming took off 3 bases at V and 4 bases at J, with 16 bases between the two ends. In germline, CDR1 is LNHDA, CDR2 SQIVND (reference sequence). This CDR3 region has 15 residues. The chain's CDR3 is CASSIPGGGTYEQYF. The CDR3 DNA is TGTGCCAGTAGTATCCCGGGTGGCGGAACATACGAGCAGTACTTC.

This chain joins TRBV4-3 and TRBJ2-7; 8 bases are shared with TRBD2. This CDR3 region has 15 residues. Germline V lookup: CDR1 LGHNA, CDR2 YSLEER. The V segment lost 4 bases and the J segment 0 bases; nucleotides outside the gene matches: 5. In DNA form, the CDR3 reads TGCGCCAGCAGCCCGGGGGGGACGGTCTCCTACGAGCAGTACTTC. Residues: CASSPGGTVSYEQYF.

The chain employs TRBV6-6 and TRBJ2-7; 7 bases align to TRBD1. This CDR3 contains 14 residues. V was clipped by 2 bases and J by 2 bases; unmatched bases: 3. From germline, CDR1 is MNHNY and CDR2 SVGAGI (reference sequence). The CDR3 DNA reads TGTGCCAGCAGTTACGGGACAGAAGCCTACGAGCAGTACTTC. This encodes CASSYGTEAYEQYF.

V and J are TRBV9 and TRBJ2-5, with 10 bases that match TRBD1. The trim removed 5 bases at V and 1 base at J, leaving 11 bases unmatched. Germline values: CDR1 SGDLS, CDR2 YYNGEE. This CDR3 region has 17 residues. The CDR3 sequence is CASRRGIGTGVQETQYF. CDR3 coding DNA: TGTGCCAGCAGGAGAGGTATCGGGACAGGGGTCCAAGAGACCCAGTACTTC.

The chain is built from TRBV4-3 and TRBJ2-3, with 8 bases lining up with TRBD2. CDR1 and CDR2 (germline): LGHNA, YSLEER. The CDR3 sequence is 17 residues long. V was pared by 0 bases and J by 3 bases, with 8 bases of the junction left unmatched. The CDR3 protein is CASSQEGKRGRTDTQYF. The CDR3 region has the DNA TGCGCCAGCAGCCAAGAAGGGAAGCGGGGGAGGACAGATACGCAGTATTTT.

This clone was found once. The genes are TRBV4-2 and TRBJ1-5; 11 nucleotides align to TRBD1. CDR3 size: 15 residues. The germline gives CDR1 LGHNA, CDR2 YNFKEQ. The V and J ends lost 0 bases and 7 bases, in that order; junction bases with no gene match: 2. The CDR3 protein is CASSQEGQGGQPQHF. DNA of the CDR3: TGTGCCAGCAGCCAAGAGGGACAGGGGGGGCAGCCCCAGCATTTT.

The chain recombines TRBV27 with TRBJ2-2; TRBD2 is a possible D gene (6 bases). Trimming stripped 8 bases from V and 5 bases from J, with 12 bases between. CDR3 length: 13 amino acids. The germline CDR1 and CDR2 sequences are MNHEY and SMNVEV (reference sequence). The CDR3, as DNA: TGTGCCAGCCAAGCGGGTGTGACCGGGGAGCTGTTTTTT. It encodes CASQAGVTGELFF.

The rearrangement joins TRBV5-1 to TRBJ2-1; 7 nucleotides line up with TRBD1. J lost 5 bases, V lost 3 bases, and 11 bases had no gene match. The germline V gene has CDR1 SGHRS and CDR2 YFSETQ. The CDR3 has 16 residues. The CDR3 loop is CASSWITGVWNNEQFF. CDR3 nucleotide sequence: TGCGCCAGCAGCTGGATTACAGGGGTTTGGAACAATGAGCAGTTCTTC.

The CDR3 DNA follows: TGTGCCAGTAGTCCTCGGAGTGGCTCTGGAAACACCATATATTTT. Its protein is CASSPRSGSGNTIYF. The rearrangement uses TRBV19 and TRBJ1-3; D unresolved. The length of the CDR3 is 15 residues. Trimming stripped 5 bases from V and 0 bases from J, with 11 bases between. The V gene's germline CDR1 is LNHDA and CDR2 SQIVND (reference sequence).

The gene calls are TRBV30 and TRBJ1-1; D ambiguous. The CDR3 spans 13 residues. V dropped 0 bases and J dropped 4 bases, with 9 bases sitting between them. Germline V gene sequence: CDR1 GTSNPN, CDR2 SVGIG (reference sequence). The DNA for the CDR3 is TGTGCCTGGAGTGTACTGGGAGGCACTGAAGCTTTCTTT. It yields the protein CAWSVLGGTEAFF. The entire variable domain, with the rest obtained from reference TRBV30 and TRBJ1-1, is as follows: SQTIHQWPATLVQPVGSPLSLECTVEGTSNPNLYWYRQAAGRGLQLLFYSVGIGQISSEVPQNLSASRPQDRQFILSSKKLLLSDSGFYLCAWSVLGGTEAFFGQGTRLTVV.

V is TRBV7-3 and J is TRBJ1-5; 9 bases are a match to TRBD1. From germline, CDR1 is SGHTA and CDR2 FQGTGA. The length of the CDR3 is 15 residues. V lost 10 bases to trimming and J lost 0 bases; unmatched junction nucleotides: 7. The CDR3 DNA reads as TGTGCCAAAATGACAGGGGGTTATAGCAATCAGCCCCAGCATTTT. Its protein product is CAKMTGGYSNQPQHF. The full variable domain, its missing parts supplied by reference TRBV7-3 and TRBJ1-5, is GAGVSQTPSNKVTEKGKYVELRCDPISGHTALYWYRQSLGQGPEFLIYFQGTGAADDSGLPNDRFFAVRPEGSVSTLKIQRTERGDSAVYLCAKMTGGYSNQPQHFGDGTRLSIL.